Shown below are 18 T cell receptor beta chains from a single sample sequenced in a study of identical twins. MiXCR, applied by TCRdb to the 5' RACE reads, yields one record per CDR3 protein. The sample has about 250,000 distinct CDR3 sequences, around 8% seen once. These same records also appear under a second study, on yellow fever vaccine responses in identical twins.

The sample taken for sequencing was CD8+ T cells sorted from blood. The receptors originated from a woman younger than 35 in good health.

This rearrangement joins TRBV7-9 to TRBJ2-2, with TRBD1 identical over 7 bases. Germline assignment: CDR1 SEHNR and CDR2 FQNEAQ (reference sequence). The CDR3 is 16 amino acids. Trimming removed 5 bases from V and 6 bases from J; junction bases left unmatched: 12. The CDR3 bases are TGTGCCAGCAGCGCTACGGACAGGATTGGCGCCGGGGAGCTGTTTTTT. This gives the protein CASSATDRIGAGELFF.

The chain joins TRBV18 to TRBJ2-7, with D unclear. V shed 5 bases and J shed 3 bases, with 14 bases lying between them. Germline V gives CDR1 KGHSH, CDR2 LQKENI. This CDR3 spans 14 amino acids. The CDR3 nucleotides are TGTGCCAGCTCATACTTACAACTCTACTACGAGCAGTACTTC. The encoded protein is CASSYLQLYYEQYF. The complete variable domain, with remaining parts taken from reference TRBV18 and TRBJ2-7, reads NAGVMQNPRHLVRRRGQEARLRCSPMKGHSHVYWYRQLPEEGLKFMVYLQKENIIDESGMPKERFSAEFPKEGPSILRIQQVVRGDSAAYFCASSYLQLYYEQYFGPGTRLTVT.

The rearrangement uses TRBV28 and TRBJ2-7, with 13 bases matching TRBD2. V lost 5 bases to trimming and J lost 3 bases; unmatched junction nucleotides: 7. CDR3 length: 16 amino acids. Germline CDR1 MDHEN, CDR2 SYDVKM. DNA for the CDR3: TGTGCCAGCAGTGGGACCTGGACTAGCGGGAGCTACGAGCAGTACTTC. Residues: CASSGTWTSGSYEQYF.

The chain recombines TRBV23-1 with TRBJ2-3, with TRBD2 matching over 12 bases. TRBV23-1 is an open reading frame whose function is uncertain. The CDR3 loop spans 20 amino acids. The ends lost 4 bases at V and 4 bases at J; junction bases unmatched: 18. CDR3 DNA sequence: TGCGCCAGCAGTCGCCAGGTGCAGGGACTAGCGGGTTTCTGTGCAGATACGCAGTATTTT. It encodes CASSRQVQGLAGFCADTQYF.

J is TRBJ2-7 and V is TRBV4-1; D gene unclear. V shed 3 bases and J shed 1 base, with 10 bases lying between them. Germline lookup yields CDR1 MGHRA and CDR2 YSYEKL. This CDR3 has 14 residues. CDR3 sequence reads: CASSQLGISYEQYF. CDR3 in DNA: TGCGCCAGCAGCCAGCTAGGGATTTCCTACGAGCAGTACTTC.

The chain is built from TRBV27 and TRBJ1-1; tentatively, D is TRBD1 (6 bases). Trimming left V 4 bases short and J 7 bases short, with 10 bases between. The CDR3 has 12 amino acids. Germline-derived CDR1 and CDR2 are MNHEY and SMNVEV (reference sequence). CDR3 DNA: TGTGCCAGCAGTTCCCCGACAGGTGAAGCTTTCTTT. This encodes CASSSPTGEAFF.

In its sample, this clonotype was seen a few times. V is TRBV4-2 and J is TRBJ2-1; 10 nucleotides align to TRBD2. Per the germline V gene, CDR1 is LGHNA and CDR2 is YNFKEQ. The CDR3 has 19 residues. V lost 0 bases to trimming and J lost 5 bases; unmatched junction nucleotides: 13. CDR3 amino acids: CASSQESLTSGWADNEQFF. Written as DNA, the CDR3 is TGTGCCAGCAGCCAAGAAAGTTTGACTAGCGGGTGGGCGGACAATGAGCAGTTCTTC.

At least ten counts were recorded for this clonotype. The chain joins TRBV9 to TRBJ2-7; 8 bases agree with TRBD2. This CDR3 has 14 amino acids. V lost 6 bases, J lost 6 bases, and 11 bases stayed unmatched. In germline, CDR1 is SGDLS, CDR2 YYNGEE. CDR3 nucleotides: TGTGCCAGCAACGGGGGGGGAGGGTACGGCGAGCAGTACTTC. As protein: CASNGGGGYGEQYF.

The V gene is TRBV6-4, the J gene TRBJ2-3; TRBD2 matches 9 bases. Germline CDR1 is MRHNA and CDR2 is SNTAGT. The trim removed 3 bases at V and 1 base at J, leaving 5 bases unmatched. This CDR3 is 16 amino acids long. DNA of the CDR3: TGTGCCAGCAGTGAAAGAGCGGGGGGCGGCACAGATACGCAGTATTTT. It yields the protein CASSERAGGGTDTQYF.

This clonotype was counted ten times or more. This sequence joins TRBV5-7 and TRBJ1-4; TRBD1 matches 8 bases. TRBV5-7 is recorded as an ORF, its role being uncertain. V shed 0 bases and J 8 bases; nucleotides not matched to a gene: 3. This CDR3 spans 14 amino acids. The CDR3 region has the DNA TGTGCCAGCAGCTTGGGCAGGGGGCAAGAAAAACTGTTTTTT. Amino acids: CASSLGRGQEKLFF.

Ten or more counts support this clonotype. The rearrangement joins TRBV5-1 to TRBJ2-7; the D gene is possibly TRBD1 (5 bases). The CDR3 is 14 amino acids. The germline V and J ends were trimmed by 0 bases and 0 bases, with 7 bases remaining between them. Germline values: CDR1 SGHRS, CDR2 YFSETQ. The CDR3 spells CASSLGQNSYEQYF. For the CDR3, the DNA is TGCGCCAGCAGCTTGGGACAGAACTCCTACGAGCAGTACTTC.

In its sample, this clonotype was seen many times. J is TRBJ2-3 and V is TRBV7-9; weak D call: TRBD1 (6 bases). CDR3 length: 13 residues. Germline V CDR1 and CDR2: SEHNR, FQNEAQ (reference sequence). V was trimmed by 8 bases and J by 0 bases, leaving 9 bases between them. The CDR3 is CASGGGSTDTQYF. The CDR3 nucleotides are TGTGCCAGCGGGGGCGGCAGCACAGATACGCAGTATTTT.

This clonotype has ten or more counts. V is TRBV20-1 and J is TRBJ2-1; tentative D call: TRBD2 (5 bases). The CDR3 runs 13 residues. Trimming cost V 0 bases and J 5 bases, with 8 bases left between them. Germline loops: CDR1 DFQATT, CDR2 SNEGSKA (reference sequence). The CDR3 spells CSARDGIHNEQFF. Here the CDR3 DNA reads TGCAGTGCTAGAGACGGGATTCACAATGAGCAGTTCTTC.

This clonotype was seen more than once but under ten times. V is TRBV6-6 and J is TRBJ2-2; D unclear. CDR1 and CDR2 from the germline V gene are MNHNY and SVGAGI (reference sequence). The CDR3 runs to 12 residues. Trimming pared 6 bases from V and 9 bases from J, leaving 11 bases between. This chain's CDR3 is CASSPHPRELFF. In DNA, the CDR3 is TGTGCCAGCAGCCCTCACCCCCGGGAGCTGTTTTTT.

This clonotype occurred a few times. This sequence joins TRBV5-1 and TRBJ2-1, with 11 bases identical to TRBD1. The junction had 3 bases not matched to a gene; V was cut back by 3 bases and J by 7 bases. Germline loops: CDR1 SGHRS, CDR2 YFSETQ. The CDR3 has 14 residues. CDR3: CASSWGQGGNEQFF. CDR3 bases: TGCGCCAGCAGCTGGGGACAGGGGGGGAATGAGCAGTTCTTC. The full variable domain, in which reference TRBV5-1 and TRBJ2-1 provide the parts outside the CDR3, is KAGVTQTPRYLIKTRGQQVTLSCSPISGHRSVSWYQQTPGQGLQFLFEYFSETQRNKGNFPGRFSGRQFSNSRSEMNVSTLELGDSALYLCASSWGQGGNEQFFGPGTRLTVL.

J is TRBJ2-7 and V is TRBV27; possible D gene TRBD1, 6 bases. Trimming pared 6 bases from V and 2 bases from J, leaving 14 bases between. The CDR3 covers 14 residues. Germline V gives CDR1 MNHEY, CDR2 SMNVEV (reference sequence). CDR3 coding DNA: TGTGCCAGCAGGGCGACAGGATACACCTACGAGCAGTACTTC. Translating gives CASRATGYTYEQYF.

This clonotype came up a few times. V gene TRBV5-1 combines with J gene TRBJ2-5, with TRBD1 matching over 10 bases. Germline V gene data show CDR1 as SGHRS and CDR2 as YFSETQ. V was clipped by 3 bases and J by 5 bases; unmatched bases: 10. The CDR3 sequence is 16 residues long. Written as DNA, the CDR3 is TGCGCCAGCAGCTCTGCGCGGGACAGGGGTTGGGAGACCCAGTACTTC. Protein product: CASSSARDRGWETQYF.

The table lists this clonotype with many counts. The chain joins TRBV4-2 to TRBJ2-7, with 7 bases identical to TRBD2. Germline V gene lookup returns CDR1 LGHNA and CDR2 YNFKEQ. The length of the CDR3 is 14 residues. With V trimmed by 1 base and J by 4 bases, 4 bases remained unmatched. The DNA for the CDR3 is TGTGCCAGCAGCCAAGGCCCCGGGGGGTACGAGCAGTACTTC. Its translation is CASSQGPGGYEQYF.